This TCR beta chain was observed in a study of blood T cells in healthy people across ages. General study points: A strong correlation was seen between TCR beta diversity and naive T cell percentage. Long-lived donors exceeded aged donors in naive CD4+ cells and diversity.

Trimming cost V 10 bases and J 7 bases; bases outside gene matches: 12. This CDR3 is 13 amino acids long. Germline V gene sequence: CDR1 SNHLY, CDR2 FYNNEI. On this clonotype itself: Its antigen remains unknown.

A J-beta primer mix and a sample-barcoded 5' primer were used in a second PCR of about 7 to 12 cycles. Researchers report that a template-switch adaptor with 12 random nucleotides tagged each cDNA molecule. Every individual sample yielded 2.5 million or more paired-end reads (each containing CDR3). TCRdb reprocessed the 5' RACE reads via MiXCR and lists one record per CDR3 protein. Of 1.5 million to 1.8 million distinct CDR3 sequences detected, roughly 43% appear once; the ten largest clones hold about 4.1%. This sequence joins TRBV2 and TRBJ2-7; 8 bases map to TRBD2. The TCR sequence derives from a young woman in good health. Sequenced input: blood. This chain's CDR3 is CATQRERSNEQYF. DNA for the CDR3: TGTGCCACCCAGCGGGAGAGGTCAAATGAGCAGTACTTC.